These T cell receptor beta chains were read from a single sample in a study of cytomegalovirus exposure and HLA in healthy donors. Here immunoSEQ multiplex PCR was the method, and the copy in TCRdb shows in-frame clones only, minus some. The repertoire holds approximately 160,000 clones, with around 68% as singletons. Sequenced sample: PBMCs. Receptors were obtained from a woman in her thirties or forties in good health and CMV-seropositive. Both conserved end residues are part of each CDR3. The D gene is left open where the match is weak. Not every row has a clone size; where given, it reads once, few, many or a size class.

J: TRBJ1-1; V: TRBV16; size: few; D: TRBD1; DNA: TGTGCCAGCAGACAACAGGGGTACACTGAAGCTTTCTTT; CDR3: CASRQQGYTEAFF
J: TRBJ1-1; V: TRBV29-1; size: .; D: .; DNA: TGCAGCGTTGGGGTGGGCCTGTTATACACTGAAGCTTTCTTT; CDR3: CSVGVGLLYTEAFF
J: TRBJ1-5; V: TRBV5-8; size: .; D: TRBD1; DNA: TGTGCCAGCAGCTTGGCCCACGGAGTGACAGGGCAGGGTCAGCCCCAGCATTTT; CDR3: CASSLAHGVTGQGQPQHF
J: TRBJ1-6; V: TRBV21-1; size: .; D: .; DNA: TGTGCCAGCCTTGAGCTGGACAGGGGGGAAAATTCACCCCTCCACTTT; CDR3: CASLELDRGENSPLHF
J: TRBJ1-1; V: TRBV5-3; size: few; D: .; DNA: TGTGCCAGAAACCGAATGGACATCCGAAAAGCTTTCTTT; CDR3: CARNRMDIRKAFF
J: TRBJ2-3; V: TRBV6-1; size: .; D: .; DNA: TGTGCCAGCAGTGAATCAAGAGATTCCACAGATACGCAGTATTTT; CDR3: CASSESRDSTDTQYF
J: TRBJ1-1; V: TRBV6-1; size: .; D: .; DNA: TGTGCCGTGGCCGACACTGAAGCTTTCTTT; CDR3: CAVADTEAFF
J: TRBJ1-1; V: TRBV19; size: few; D: TRBD1; DNA: TGTGCCAGTAGTGAGGGGGCAGCACAGAACACTGAAGCTTTCTTT; CDR3: CASSEGAAQNTEAFF
J: TRBJ2-3; V: TRBV9; size: .; D: TRBD2; DNA: TGTGCCAGCAGCGTTCGACTAGCGGGGGGGCCAAGCACAGATACGCAGTATTTT; CDR3: CASSVRLAGGPSTDTQYF
J: TRBJ1-5; V: TRBV6-1; size: .; D: TRBD1; DNA: TGTGCCAGCAGGGAAACAGGGGGCGCGAGCAATCAGCCCCAGAATTTT; CDR3: CASRETGGASNQPQNF
J: TRBJ2-5; V: TRBV9; size: .; D: TRBD1; DNA: TGTGCCAGCAGCGAGGGGACAGAAGAGACCCAGTACTTC; CDR3: CASSEGTEETQYF
J: TRBJ1-5; V: TRBV11-1; size: .; D: TRBD1; DNA: TGTGCCAGCACCGAATTCACAGGGGCCGGCCAGCCCCAGCATTTT; CDR3: CASTEFTGAGQPQHF
J: TRBJ2-5; V: TRBV28; size: few; D: .; DNA: TGTGCCAGCACCTGGGCCGGGACTGCACAAGAGACCCAGTACTTC; CDR3: CASTWAGTAQETQYF
J: TRBJ2-7; V: TRBV10-3; size: .; D: TRBD1; DNA: TGTGCCATCAGTGAGTCGACAGGGATCTACGAGCAGTACTTC; CDR3: CAISESTGIYEQYF
J: TRBJ2-1; V: TRBV27; size: .; D: TRBD1; DNA: TGTGCCAGCAGTTTATCGGTTACAGGGGTTTACAATGAGCAGTTCTTC; CDR3: CASSLSVTGVYNEQFF
J: TRBJ2-2; V: TRBV4-1; size: .; D: TRBD2; DNA: TGCGCCAGCAGCCGCGGGACTAGCGGAACCACCGGGGAGCTGTTTTTT; CDR3: CASSRGTSGTTGELFF
J: TRBJ2-6; V: TRBV18; size: .; D: .; DNA: TGTGCCAGCTCACCGACAGTGAACGCTGGGGCCAACGTCCTGCCTTTC; CDR3: CASSPTVNAGANVLPF
J: TRBJ2-7; V: TRBV7-9; size: .; D: TRBD1; DNA: TGTGCCAGCAGCTTCGTAACAGGGGGCCGCGAGCAGTACTTC; CDR3: CASSFVTGGREQYF
J: TRBJ2-1; V: TRBV7-8; size: .; D: .; DNA: TGTGCCAGCAGCTTAGCGAGGCAGGGTGACAATGAGCAGTTCTTC; CDR3: CASSLARQGDNEQFF
J: TRBJ2-2; V: TRBV6-6; size: .; D: .; DNA: TGTGCCACTATTAGCGGGAACACCGGGGAGCTGTTTTTT; CDR3: CATISGNTGELFF
J: TRBJ2-1; V: TRBV11-2; size: .; D: TRBD2; DNA: TGTGCCAGCAGCGAGACTAGCGGGAGTTACAATGAGCAGTTCTTC; CDR3: CASSETSGSYNEQFF
J: TRBJ2-3; V: TRBV7-2; size: .; D: TRBD1; DNA: TGTGCCAGCAGACGGAGGACAGGGTTTAGTAGCACAGATACGCAGTATTTT; CDR3: CASRRRTGFSSTDTQYF
J: TRBJ1-3; V: TRBV5-1; size: .; D: TRBD1; DNA: TGCGCCAGCAGCAGCGGGACAGGTACTGGAAACACCATATATTTT; CDR3: CASSSGTGTGNTIYF
J: TRBJ1-1; V: TRBV19; size: .; D: TRBD1; DNA: TGTGCCAGTAGTATTTGGACAGGGGGCGTGAACACTGAAGCTTTCTTT; CDR3: CASSIWTGGVNTEAFF
J: TRBJ2-3; V: TRBV21-1; size: .; D: .; DNA: TGTGCCAGCAGCAAGATGGAAAAGGTCAAGACTAGCGGGAGGAACACAGATACGCAGTATTTT; CDR3: CASSKMEKVKTSGRNTDTQYF
J: TRBJ1-5; V: TRBV5-1; size: .; D: TRBD1; DNA: TGCGCCAGCAGCCTGACAGGGCACAATCAGCCCCAGCATTTT; CDR3: CASSLTGHNQPQHF
J: TRBJ2-3; V: TRBV7-3; size: .; D: .; DNA: TGTGCCAGCAGCCCAGGGGGGACCGGAGATACGCAGTATTTT; CDR3: CASSPGGTGDTQYF
J: TRBJ2-3; V: TRBV9; size: .; D: TRBD2; DNA: TGTGCCAGCAGCGGTCGGGGGGGGGCCCCAGGGGATACGCAGTATTTT; CDR3: CASSGRGGAPGDTQYF
J: TRBJ2-7; V: TRBV19; size: .; D: TRBD2; DNA: TGTGCCAGTAGTGCTAGCGGGGGTCCCTACGAGCAGTACTTC; CDR3: CASSASGGPYEQYF
J: TRBJ2-3; V: TRBV5-6; size: few; D: TRBD2; DNA: TGTGCCAGCAGCTTCGGACTAGCGGGAACAGATACGCAGTATTTT; CDR3: CASSFGLAGTDTQYF
J: TRBJ2-7; V: TRBV27; size: .; D: .; DNA: TGTGCCAGCAGCGGACCCAACAGGGACCTCTACGAGCAGTACTTC; CDR3: CASSGPNRDLYEQYF
J: TRBJ2-7; V: TRBV4-2; size: .; D: TRBD2; DNA: TGTGCCAGCAGCCAGCTAGCGGGGGGCCTCCCCGAGCAGTACTTC; CDR3: CASSQLAGGLPEQYF
J: TRBJ2-5; V: TRBV7-8; size: .; D: TRBD2; DNA: TGTGCCAGCAGCTTATCTCCTAGCGGGAGGAGGGAGACCCAGTACTTC; CDR3: CASSLSPSGRRETQYF
J: TRBJ2-7; V: TRBV6-5; size: .; D: TRBD2; DNA: TGTGCCAGCAGTTCTAGCGGGGGATTTGGAGAGCAGTACTTC; CDR3: CASSSSGGFGEQYF
J: TRBJ1-3; V: TRBV4-1; size: few; D: .; DNA: TGCGCCAGCAGCCAAGAGTATCTCGCGGACTCTCGAAACACCATATATTTT; CDR3: CASSQEYLADSRNTIYF
J: TRBJ1-1; V: TRBV5-1; size: few; D: TRBD1; DNA: TGCGCCAGCACTCAAGCTTACAGGGGTAGGGTAAAAGCTTTCTTT; CDR3: CASTQAYRGRVKAFF